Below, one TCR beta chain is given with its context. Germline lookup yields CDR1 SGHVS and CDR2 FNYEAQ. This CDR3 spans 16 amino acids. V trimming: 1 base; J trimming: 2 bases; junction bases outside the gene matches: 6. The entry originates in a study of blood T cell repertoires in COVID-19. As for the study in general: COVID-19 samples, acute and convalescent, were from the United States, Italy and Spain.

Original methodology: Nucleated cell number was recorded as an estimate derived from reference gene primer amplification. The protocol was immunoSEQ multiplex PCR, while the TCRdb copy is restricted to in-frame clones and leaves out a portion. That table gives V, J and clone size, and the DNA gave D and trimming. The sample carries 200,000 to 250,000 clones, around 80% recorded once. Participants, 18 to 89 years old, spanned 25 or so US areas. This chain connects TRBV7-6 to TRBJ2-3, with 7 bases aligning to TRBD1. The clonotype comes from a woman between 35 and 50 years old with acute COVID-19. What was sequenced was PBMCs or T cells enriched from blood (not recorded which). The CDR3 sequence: CASSLGTGFDTDTQYF. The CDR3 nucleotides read TGTGCCAGCAGCTTAGGGACAGGCTTCGACACAGATACGCAGTATTTT.